The rows below give T cell receptor beta chains drawn from one sample of a study of metastatic and nonmetastatic thyroid tumors. TCRdb re-analyzed the PCR reads through MiXCR. The repertoire holds about 40,000 clones, 9.5% to 12% seen once, with under 30% in the top ten. Source material: blood. These receptors were taken from a female donor with papillary thyroid cancer or a benign thyroid nodule (not recorded which). Some clones in this sample may be carry-over from other donors' samples. CDR3s include the opening cysteine and the closing phenylalanine or tryptophan. The D gene is left open where the match is weak. Clone size, where shown, is once, few, many, or a class for clones that have expanded.

>TRBJ1-1|-|TRBV4-1|many
CASSQGEGTEAFF
TGCGCCAGCAGCCAAGGGGAGGGCACTGAAGCTTTCTTT
>TRBJ2-7|TRBD2|TRBV19|many
CASKGAGGSSYEQYF
TGTGCCAGTAAAGGAGCGGGAGGGAGCTCCTACGAGCAGTACTTC
>TRBJ2-3|TRBD2|TRBV19|many
CASSISGRASDTQYF
TGTGCCAGTAGTATAAGCGGGAGGGCCTCAGATACGCAGTATTTT
>TRBJ2-7|TRBD1|TRBV6-2/TRBV6-3|many
CASSYGAGGYEQYF
TGTGCCAGCAGTTACGGGGCAGGGGGCTACGAGCAGTACTTC
>TRBJ2-7|-|TRBV2|many
CASSEVHEQYF
TGTGCCAGCAGTGAAGTGCACGAGCAGTACTTC
>TRBJ2-7|-|TRBV20-1|-
CSARVVGLGYEQYF
TGCAGTGCTAGAGTAGTGGGCCTCGGCTACGAGCAGTACTTC
>TRBJ2-1|TRBD2|TRBV20-1|-
CSASLTSEGYNEQFF
TGCAGTGCTAGCTTGACTAGCGAAGGGTACAATGAGCAGTTCTTC
>TRBJ2-4|-|TRBV30|many
CAWTPGSTNIQYF
TGTGCCTGGACCCCGGGCAGTACAAACATTCAGTACTTC
>TRBJ1-2|TRBD1|TRBV28|many
CASQYDRGVVYGYTF
TGTGCCAGCCAATATGACAGGGGGGTCGTCTATGGCTACACCTTC
>TRBJ2-1|TRBD1|TRBV7-8|many
CASSSRTGDNEQFF
TGTGCCAGCAGTTCCCGGACAGGGGACAATGAGCAGTTCTTC
>TRBJ1-1|-|TRBV10-3|many
CAISESQGTEAFF
TGTGCCATCAGTGAGTCACAGGGCACTGAAGCTTTCTTT
>TRBJ1-2|-|TRBV9|-
CASSVGGGGDGYTF
TGTGCCAGCAGCGTAGGGGGTGGAGGGGATGGCTACACCTTC
>TRBJ1-1|-|TRBV5-1|medium-sized
CASSLQGERTEAFF
TGCGCCAGCAGTCTACAGGGAGAGAGGACTGAAGCTTTCTTT
>TRBJ2-1|TRBD2|TRBV5-1|many
CASSLRAGGPSNEQFF
TGCGCCAGCAGCTTGCGTGCGGGAGGGCCGAGCAATGAGCAGTTCTTC
>TRBJ2-7|TRBD1|TRBV18|-
CASSRIGDRYSEQYF
TGTGCCAGTTCGCGCATTGGGGACAGGTATAGCGAGCAGTACTTC
>TRBJ1-1|-|TRBV4-3|many
CASSPGLTGTEAFF
TGCGCCAGCAGCCCGGGATTGACGGGCACTGAAGCTTTCTTT
>TRBJ2-3|-|TRBV2|many
CASRRGRDTQYF
TGTGCCAGCAGGAGGGGAAGGGATACGCAGTATTTT
>TRBJ2-2|TRBD2|TRBV11-1|many
CASSLIPLAGAGELFF
TGTGCCAGCAGCTTAATTCCCCTAGCGGGAGCCGGGGAGCTGTTTTTT
>TRBJ1-3|-|TRBV5-1|many
CASSFGNTIYF
TGCGCCAGCAGCTTCGGAAACACCATATATTTT
>TRBJ1-1|-|TRBV2|many
CASSTTQSTEAFF
TGTGCCAGCAGCACGACCCAGAGCACTGAAGCTTTCTTT
>TRBJ2-3|-|TRBV9|many
CASSPRDSLNQRDTQYF
TGTGCCAGCAGCCCGCGGGACAGCTTGAACCAGCGAGATACGCAGTATTTT
>TRBJ1-1|-|TRBV9|many
CASSSGLNTEAFF
TGTGCCAGCAGCAGCGGATTGAACACTGAAGCTTTCTTT
>TRBJ2-7|TRBD1|TRBV7-2|many
CASSSTGQGTYEQYF
TGTGCCAGCAGCTCTACGGGACAGGGGACCTACGAGCAGTACTTC
>TRBJ2-5|-|TRBV12-5|many
CASGFPHGETQYF
TGTGCTAGTGGTTTCCCCCACGGGGAGACCCAGTACTTC
>TRBJ1-5|-|TRBV6-1|many
CASSDHPFNHQPQHF
TGTGCCAGCAGTGATCACCCATTCAACCATCAGCCCCAGCATTTT
>TRBJ1-2|-|TRBV2|many
CASSEAEGPKMTF
TGTGCCAGCAGTGAAGCCGAGGGACCCAAAATGACCTTC
>TRBJ1-4|-|TRBV9|many
CASSGGEFRAGEKLFF
TGTGCCAGCAGCGGGGGGGAGTTCCGGGCGGGAGAAAAACTGTTTTTT
>TRBJ1-6|-|TRBV12-5|-
CASGSQGQRSPLHF
TGTGCTAGTGGCAGCCAGGGCCAGAGATCACCCCTCCACTTT
>TRBJ2-6|TRBD1|TRBV19|many
CASSLRGQGRISGANVLTF
TGTGCCAGTAGTCTTAGGGGACAGGGGAGGATCTCTGGGGCCAACGTCCTGACTTTC
>TRBJ1-1|-|TRBV3-1|many
CASSLNLGSEAFF
TGTGCCAGCAGCCTTAATCTGGGGTCTGAAGCTTTCTTT
>TRBJ2-7|-|TRBV20-1|-
CSARPDSTSYDQYF
TGCAGTGCTAGGCCGGACAGTACCTCCTACGATCAGTACTTT
>TRBJ2-3|TRBD1|TRBV7-6|many
CASSDRQGATDTQYF
TGTGCCAGCAGCGACCGACAGGGGGCAACAGATACGCAGTATTTT
>TRBJ2-3|-|TRBV15|many
CATSRGRETDTQYF
TGTGCCACCAGCAGAGGTAGGGAGACAGATACGCAGTATTTT
>TRBJ2-3|-|TRBV5-1|few
CASSLCSDTQYF
TGCGCCAGCAGCTTGTGTTCAGATACGCAGTATTTT
>TRBJ2-7|-|TRBV6-2/TRBV6-3|few
CASRPGVHGVYEQYF
TGTGCCAGTAGACCCGGAGTACATGGGGTCTACGAGCAGTACTTC
>TRBJ1-1|-|TRBV18|many
CASSPAGSSPNTEAFF
TGTGCCAGCTCACCGGCAGGGTCAAGCCCCAACACTGAAGCTTTCTTT
>TRBJ1-5|-|TRBV2|many
CASNENNQPQHF
TGTGCCTCCAACGAGAACAATCAGCCCCAGCATTTT
>TRBJ2-1|-|TRBV20-1|-
CSARSPLNSGGEQFF
TGCAGTGCTAGATCCCCCCTAAATAGCGGCGGTGAGCAGTTCTTC
>TRBJ2-6|-|TRBV28|many
CASSRTRSGANVLTF
TGTGCCAGCAGTCGGACGCGGTCTGGGGCCAACGTCCTGACTTTC
>TRBJ2-7|TRBD2|TRBV20-1|many
CSALAGAVREQYF
TGCAGTGCTCTAGCGGGAGCGGTACGTGAGCAGTACTTC
>TRBJ1-1|-|TRBV7-3|-
CASSQQLNTEAFF
TGTGCCAGCAGCCAACAACTGAACACTGAAGCTTTCTTT
>TRBJ1-1|-|TRBV5-1|many
CASSLYSNTEAFF
TGCGCCAGCAGCTTGTATTCGAACACTGAAGCTTTCTTT
>TRBJ1-3|-|TRBV6-1|-
CASSTRTLSSGNTIYF
TGTGCCAGCAGTACCCGGACACTGAGCTCTGGAAACACCATATATTTT
>TRBJ2-7|-|TRBV20-1|many
CSAPGENYEQYF
TGCAGTGCTCCCGGGGAAAACTACGAGCAGTACTTC
>TRBJ2-7|-|TRBV5-4|many
CASSADWTVFRQQYF
TGTGCCAGCAGCGCAGACTGGACGGTCTTTAGGCAGCAGTACTTC
>TRBJ2-7|-|TRBV24-1|few
CATIPTGAYEQYF
TGTGCCACCATCCCTACGGGTGCCTACGAGCAGTACTTC
>TRBJ2-7|TRBD1|TRBV19|many
CASQGAYEQYF
TGTGCCAGCCAGGGGGCATACGAGCAGTACTTC
>TRBJ2-7|-|TRBV19|many
CASSRGATSVTYEQYF
TGTGCCAGTAGCAGGGGGGCTACTAGCGTAACCTACGAGCAGTACTTC
>TRBJ1-3|-|TRBV9|many
CASSRSGNTIYF
TGTGCCAGCAGCCGGTCTGGAAACACCATATATTTT
>TRBJ1-2|-|TRBV6-1|many
CASTLGPANYGYTF
TGTGCCAGCACCTTGGGGCCGGCCAACTATGGCTACACCTTC
>TRBJ2-7|-|TRBV5-1|many
CASSLGAAYEQYF
TGCGCCAGCAGCTTGGGAGCGGCCTACGAGCAGTACTTC
>TRBJ2-3|-|TRBV20-1|many
CSARDGRLVLADTQYF
TGCAGTGCTAGAGATGGTCGGCTGGTTCTCGCAGATACGCAGTATTTT
>TRBJ2-1|TRBD2|TRBV20-1|few
CSARPSGRIIF
TGCAGTGCCAGACCTAGCGGGAGGATCATCTTC
>TRBJ1-4|-|TRBV3-1|many
CASSQDSRAGRELFF
TGTGCCAGCAGCCAAGATAGCCGAGCAGGACGCGAACTGTTTTTT
>TRBJ2-3|TRBD2|TRBV7-3|many
CASSTSATDTQYF
TGTGCCAGCAGCACTAGCGCGACAGATACGCAGTATTTT
>TRBJ2-1|-|TRBV2|many
CASSGLTNEQFF
TGTGCCAGCAGTGGTCTGACAAATGAGCAGTTCTTC
>TRBJ2-4|-|TRBV5-5|many
CASSHSGYIQYF
TGTGCCAGCAGCCACAGTGGTTACATTCAGTACTTC
>TRBJ2-5|-|TRBV6-4|many
CASIPTGEGETQYF
TGTGCCAGCATCCCGACAGGGGAGGGAGAGACCCAGTACTTC
>TRBJ2-1|TRBD1|TRBV11-2|-
CASSLTGTSGNGQLF
TGTGCCAGCAGCTTGACAGGGACATCGGGGAATGGGCAGTTATTC